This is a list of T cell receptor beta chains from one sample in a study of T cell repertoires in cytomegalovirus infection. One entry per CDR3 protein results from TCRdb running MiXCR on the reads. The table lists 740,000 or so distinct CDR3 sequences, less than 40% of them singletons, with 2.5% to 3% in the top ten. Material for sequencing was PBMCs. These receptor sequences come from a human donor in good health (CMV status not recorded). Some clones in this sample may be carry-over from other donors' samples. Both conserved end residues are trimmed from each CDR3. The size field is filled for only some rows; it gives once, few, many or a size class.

cdr3_aa: ASIRAANTEAF
v_call: TRBV19
cdr3_length: 11
clone_size: -

cdr3_aa: ASSYDPANSGNTIY
v_call: TRBV6-8
cdr3_length: 14
clone_size: -

cdr3_aa: STQTGELYNEQF
v_call: TRBV20-1
cdr3_length: 12
clone_size: -

cdr3_aa: ASSELAGSNEQF
v_call: TRBV2
cdr3_length: 12
clone_size: -

cdr3_aa: ASSMGSIGTEAF
v_call: TRBV19
cdr3_length: 12
clone_size: -

cdr3_aa: ASSYNVGQGRDEQY
v_call: TRBV27
cdr3_length: 14
clone_size: -

cdr3_aa: ASRPGTMGELF
v_call: TRBV7-8
cdr3_length: 11
clone_size: few

cdr3_aa: SSSSAEDMINQPQH
v_call: TRBV12-3/TRBV12-4
cdr3_length: 14
clone_size: -

cdr3_aa: ASSLEGARETQY
v_call: TRBV5-4
cdr3_length: 12
clone_size: -

cdr3_aa: ASSPGTGGMNTEAF
v_call: TRBV28
cdr3_length: 14
clone_size: -

cdr3_aa: ASQTGTSVKETQY
v_call: TRBV6-2/TRBV6-3
cdr3_length: 13
clone_size: -

cdr3_aa: ASNEEGLARGWEQY
v_call: TRBV6-6
cdr3_length: 14
clone_size: -

cdr3_aa: AISESLGKLF
v_call: TRBV10-3
cdr3_length: 10
clone_size: -

cdr3_aa: ASSPRTGGGDEQF
v_call: TRBV5-4
cdr3_length: 13
clone_size: -